This TCR beta chain was identified during a study of OX40 agonist ivuxolimab in advanced cancers. Regarding the study in general: The costimulatory receptor OX40 (CD134) was targeted by ivuxolimab, a fully human IgG2 agonistic monoclonal antibody. Intravenous ivuxolimab was administered to patients every 2 weeks at six dose levels: 0.01, 0.1, 0.3, 1.5, 3 and 10 mg/kg. Among the roughly 50 dose-escalation patients, about 20 had hepatocellular carcinoma, roughly 15 melanoma, 9 renal cell carcinoma and 9 head and neck cancer. A male proportion of around 83% and a mean age of around 60 years, ranging from roughly 23 to 85, were recorded for the dose-escalation cohort. Patients were allowed to have had prior anti-PD-1, anti-PD-L1 or anti-CTLA-4 therapy, and approximately 39% of the dose-escalation patients had been treated with checkpoint inhibitors. Partial responses occurred in three dose-escalation patients, of whom one had hepatocellular carcinoma and two had cutaneous melanoma. The purpose of peripheral TCRbeta sequencing was to test whether ivuxolimab changed TCR sequence diversity and led to clonal T-cell expansion. The paper covers the monotherapy dose-escalation part of the phase I ivuxolimab trial, which included N of about 50 patients. Study-level results and caveats: In partial responders in the 0.1-3.0 mg/kg groups, normalized peripheral clonal expansion was found to be among the lowest, especially among CD8+ T cells. After ivuxolimab, more expanded clones were found on average in CD8+ T cells than in CD4+ T cells. Low levels of normalized T-cell clonal expansion were also seen in some patients who did not respond. Which antigens the clonally expanded peripheral T cells were specific for was not determined. Clonal expansion of both CD4+ and CD8+ blood T cells was observed from baseline to week 6 at doses 0.1 to 3.0 mg/kg.

As for this clone: Its recognized antigen is unknown. No clone much larger than this one lies a single base away; base qualities are absent.

To sequence the TCRbeta CDR3 region, genomic DNA was isolated from the sorted cells. The immunoSEQ Assay was used to sequence the TCRbeta CDR3 regions. TCRdb stores this immuneACCESS table with in-frame sequences only. Part of the clones is absent; in the studies checked, under half of the shortfall reflects unresolved V genes, and no reason is known for the rest. Within this sample are some 77,000 clones, with over 85% of them counted one time only. The biggest ten clones account for 0.32% of the sample. Patients with a history of autoimmune disease or receiving systemic immunosuppression were excluded from the trial. Peripheral blood for TCR sequencing was drawn from every dose cohort at baseline, at cycle 4 day 1 and at cycle 7 day 1. Samples were obtained from an open-label, multicenter, first-in-human phase I dose-escalation trial of ivuxolimab. Adults with locally advanced or metastatic head and neck squamous cell, hepatocellular, melanoma or renal cell carcinoma were enrolled in the trial. Before TCR sequencing, CD4+ and CD8+ T cells were separately sorted from peripheral blood.

The cysteine opens and the phenylalanine closes a CDR3 of 15 amino acids. The entry retains the CDR3 DNA only, 45 bases that are in frame from base 1. CDR1 and CDR2 (SGHTA, FQGTGA) derive from the germline V gene. V is clipped by 8 bases and J by 0 bases, and the sequence between their germline boundaries is 11 bases long. Sample: CD4+ or CD8+ T cells sorted from blood, taken in a trial of the OX40 agonist ivuxolimab. The chain is encoded by TRBV7-3 joined to TRBJ1-6; the D gene is perhaps TRBD1, on 6 matching bases. This clonotype was obtained from an adult with an advanced solid tumor such as melanoma, head and neck, liver or kidney cancer. The DNA reads as follows: TGTGCCAGCCGACAGGACTTCTCCTATAATTCACCCCTCCACTTT. Translated, this gives CASRQDFSYNSPLHF.